Below, 10 T cell receptor beta chains from the same sample are listed, as sequenced in a study of T cell responses to AZD1222 COVID-19 vaccine. The data were produced by immunoSEQ multiplex PCR, yet TCRdb's version contains in-frame clones alone and is incomplete. This repertoire shows around 160,000 clones, about 91% found once; its top ten account for under 1.5%. This specimen was peripheral blood, taken 28 days after the second AZD1222 dose. The receptor set was obtained from an adult who received the AZD1222 COVID-19 vaccine.

V gene TRBV11-2 combines with J gene TRBJ1-3; D gene ambiguous. Trimming stripped 0 bases from V and 0 bases from J, with 6 bases between. CDR3 length: 15 amino acids. CDR1 is SGHAT, CDR2 FQNNGV, per germline. The CDR3 nucleotides are TGTGCCAGCAGCTTAGACTGGCTCTCTGGAAACACCATATATTTT. Its protein product is CASSLDWLSGNTIYF.

V is TRBV7-8 and J is TRBJ1-1, with D tentatively TRBD1 (5 bases). CDR1 SGHVS and CDR2 FQNEAQ come from the germline V gene. Trimming pared 3 bases from V and 1 base from J, leaving 12 bases between. This CDR3 is built from 15 residues. CDR3 in DNA: TGTGCCAGCAGCTTTCAGACAGCCACGAACACTGAAGCTTTCTTT. It specifies CASSFQTATNTEAFF.

The chain employs TRBV20-1 and TRBJ1-2; TRBD1 is a possible D gene (6 bases). V lost 3 bases to trimming and J lost 2 bases, with 10 bases between them. The CDR3 runs 13 residues. CDR1 is DFQATT and CDR2 is SNEGSKA in the germline V gene (reference sequence). CDR3 DNA: TGCAGTGCTAGTACAGGGACAAACTATGGCTACACCTTC. This codes for CSASTGTNYGYTF.

This chain joins TRBV15 and TRBJ2-1; 9 bases map to TRBD2. Germline V gene sequence: CDR1 LNHNV, CDR2 YYDKDF (reference sequence). The CDR3 sequence is 15 residues long. V trimming: 6 bases; J trimming: 7 bases; junction bases outside the gene matches: 10. The CDR3 sequence: CATRNLAGAGNEQFF. In DNA, the CDR3 is TGTGCCACCAGGAATTTAGCGGGAGCAGGAAATGAGCAGTTCTTC.

The chain uses TRBV5-1 and TRBJ2-5; D remains ambiguous. Germline CDR1 reads SGHRS; CDR2 reads YFSETQ. The V and J ends lost 8 bases and 0 bases respectively, with 8 bases between them. This CDR3 comprises 12 residues. CDR3 residues: CASRDNQETQYF. The CDR3, as DNA: TGCGCCAGTAGAGATAACCAAGAGACCCAGTACTTC.

This rearrangement joins TRBV10-3 to TRBJ2-7; D possibly corresponds to TRBD2 (6 bases). The CDR3 is 13 amino acids. Trimming left V 11 bases short and J 0 bases short, with 14 bases between. Per germline, CDR1 ENHRY and CDR2 SYGVKD. The CDR3 DNA follows: TGTGCCGCACGCCGGGACTCCTCCTACGAGCAGTACTTC. Protein product: CAARRDSSYEQYF.

The chain's CDR3 is CASSYPRQGMNTEAFF. Written as DNA, the CDR3 is TGTGCCAGCAGTTACCCCCGACAGGGGATGAACACTGAAGCTTTCTTT. The genes are TRBV6-6 and TRBJ1-1, with 8 nucleotides matching TRBD1. The germline gives CDR1 MNHNY, CDR2 SVGAGI (reference sequence). With V trimmed by 2 bases and J by 0 bases, 5 bases remained unmatched. The CDR3 is 16 amino acids.

The chain links TRBV28 to TRBJ2-7, with TRBD2 identical over 15 bases. Unmatched junction bases numbered 13, after V lost 6 bases and J lost 7 bases. The CDR3 totals 17 residues. Germline values: CDR1 MDHEN, CDR2 SYDVKM. The CDR3 region is CASSPQIGTSGRTEQYF. CDR3 DNA: TGTGCCAGCAGCCCTCAGATCGGGACTAGCGGGAGGACGGAGCAGTACTTC.

In its sample, this clone was seen a few times. This sequence joins TRBV3-1 (or the pseudogene TRBV3-2) and TRBJ1-5; D call uncertain. The CDR3 has 11 amino acids. Germline V gene lookup returns CDR1 LGHDT and CDR2 YNNKEL (reference sequence). V was shortened by 1 base and J by 13 bases, with 8 bases between the two germline ends. The CDR3 DNA is TGTGCCAGCAGCCAAGGCGGACCTCAGCATTTT. Its translation: CASSQGGPQHF.

V is TRBV14 and J is TRBJ2-1; 10 bases line up with TRBD2. The germline CDR1 and CDR2 sequences are SGHDN and FVKESK. V dropped 4 bases and J dropped 0; count of bases not matched to a gene: 9. The CDR3 sequence is 18 residues long. CDR3 sequence reads: CASSPISLAGASYNEQFF. CDR3 nucleotides: TGTGCCAGCAGCCCCATATCGCTAGCGGGGGCCTCCTACAATGAGCAGTTCTTC.